This T cell receptor beta chain is drawn from a study of blood T cell repertoires in COVID-19. Authors' methods: For nucleated cells, counts were estimated from reference gene primer amplification. Profiling relied on immunoSEQ multiplex PCR, and the TCRdb table lists in-frame clones only, not all of them. The V and J calls and clone size were taken over from that table, and D and trimming were inferred from the DNA. The sample shows approximately 240,000 clones, around four fifths of them seen only once. V shed 3 bases and J shed 0 bases, with 13 bases lying between them. The CDR3 is 17 residues long. In germline, CDR1 is SGDLS, CDR2 YYNGEE.

The chain has TRBV9 and TRBJ1-6; D is unresolved. The clonotype was recovered from a woman aged 55-70 years with active or convalescent COVID-19. Sequencing used peripheral blood. CDR3 residues: CASSAERRSSYNSPLHF. CDR3 bases: TGTGCCAGCAGCGCCGAGAGGCGCAGCTCCTATAATTCACCCCTCCACTTT.